Detailed here is one TCR beta chain. The antigen remains undetermined. PCR was performed using 60 Vbeta and 13 Jbeta primers. Assay used: immunoSEQ multiplex PCR; TCRdb lists only in-frame clones, some missing. Here the sample spans 50,000 to 60,000 clones, 77% being singletons. The sample comes from a study of cytomegalovirus exposure and HLA in healthy donors. Overall study results and limits: Only CMV serostatus was available as immune exposure information. An analysis done earlier found most TCR beta V segments productive about 87% or about 30% of the time.

V lost 6 bases and J lost 6; bases outside the gene matches: 7. The CDR3 covers 16 residues. Germline lookup yields CDR1 ENHRY and CDR2 SYGVKD. The V and J genes are TRBV10-3 and TRBJ2-1; 14 positions match TRBD2. The clonotype originates from a woman in her thirties or forties in good health and CMV-seropositive. The material sequenced was PBMCs. CDR3 nucleotide sequence: TGTGCCATCAGCAGCAGGACTAGCGGGGGGTTCAATGAGCAGTTCTTC. Translation gives CAISSRTSGGFNEQFF.